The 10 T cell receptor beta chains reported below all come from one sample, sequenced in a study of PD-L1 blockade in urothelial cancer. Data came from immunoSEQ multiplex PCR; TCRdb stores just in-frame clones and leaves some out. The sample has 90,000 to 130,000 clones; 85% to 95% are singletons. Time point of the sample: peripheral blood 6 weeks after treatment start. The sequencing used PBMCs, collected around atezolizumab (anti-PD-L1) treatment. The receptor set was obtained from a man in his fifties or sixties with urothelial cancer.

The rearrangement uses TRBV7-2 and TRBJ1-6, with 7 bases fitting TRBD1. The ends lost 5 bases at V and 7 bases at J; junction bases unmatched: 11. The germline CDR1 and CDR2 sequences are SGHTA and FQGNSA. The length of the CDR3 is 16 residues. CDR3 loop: CASSIDEGQPNSPLHF. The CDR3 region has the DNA TGTGCCAGCAGCATAGATGAGGGACAGCCGAATTCACCCCTCCACTTT.

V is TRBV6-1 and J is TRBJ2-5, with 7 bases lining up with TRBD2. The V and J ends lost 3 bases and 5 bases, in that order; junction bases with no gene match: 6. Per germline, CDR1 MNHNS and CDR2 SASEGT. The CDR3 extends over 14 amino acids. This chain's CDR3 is CASSDLVGGETQYF. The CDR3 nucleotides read TGTGCCAGCAGTGACCTAGTGGGGGGGGAGACCCAGTACTTC.

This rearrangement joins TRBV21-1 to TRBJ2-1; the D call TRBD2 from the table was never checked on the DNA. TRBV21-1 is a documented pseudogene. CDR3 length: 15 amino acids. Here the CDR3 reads CASSSTSGVSNEQFF. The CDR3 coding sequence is TGTGCCAGCAGCAGCACTAGCGGGGTATCCAATGAGCAGTTCTTC.

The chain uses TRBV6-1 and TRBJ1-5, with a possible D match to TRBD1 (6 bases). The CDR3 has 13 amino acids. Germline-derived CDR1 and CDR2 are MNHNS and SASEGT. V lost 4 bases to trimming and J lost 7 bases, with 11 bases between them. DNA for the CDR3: TGTGCCAGCAGTGGGCCGAGGGGGCAGCCCCAGCATTTT. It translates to CASSGPRGQPQHF.

In DNA form, the CDR3 reads TGCACCAGCAGCCAAGACTTGACGGCGGGGGGGAGGAACAATGAGCAGTTCTTC. Translated: CTSSQDLTAGGRNNEQFF. The chain joins TRBV1 to TRBJ2-1; the D call in the table, TRBD2, was not verified against the DNA. TRBV1 is a documented pseudogene. This CDR3 spans 18 amino acids.

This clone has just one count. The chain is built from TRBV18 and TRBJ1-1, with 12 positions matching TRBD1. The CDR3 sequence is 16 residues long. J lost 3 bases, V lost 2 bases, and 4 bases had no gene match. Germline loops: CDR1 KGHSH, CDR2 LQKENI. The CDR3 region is CASSPTGTGGDTEAFF. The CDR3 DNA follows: TGTGCCAGCTCACCAACCGGGACAGGGGGCGACACTGAAGCTTTCTTT. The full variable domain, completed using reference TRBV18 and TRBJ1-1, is NAGVMQNPRHLVRRRGQEARLRCSPMKGHSHVYWYRQLPEEGLKFMVYLQKENIIDESGMPKERFSAEFPKEGPSILRIQQVVRGDSAAYFCASSPTGTGGDTEAFFGQGTRLTVV.

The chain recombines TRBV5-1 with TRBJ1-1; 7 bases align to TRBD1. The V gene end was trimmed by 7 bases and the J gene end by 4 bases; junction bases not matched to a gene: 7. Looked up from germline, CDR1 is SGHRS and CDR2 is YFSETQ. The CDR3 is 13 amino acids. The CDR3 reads CASSNRGGTEAFF. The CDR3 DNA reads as TGCGCCAGCTCAAACAGGGGAGGCACTGAAGCTTTCTTT.

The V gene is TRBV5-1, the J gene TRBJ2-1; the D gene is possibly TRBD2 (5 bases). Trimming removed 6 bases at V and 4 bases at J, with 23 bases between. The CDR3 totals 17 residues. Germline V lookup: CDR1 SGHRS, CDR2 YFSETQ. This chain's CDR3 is CASTPSRGLTLYNEQFF. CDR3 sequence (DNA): TGCGCCAGCACTCCCTCTCGCGGGTTGACGCTTTACAATGAGCAGTTCTTC.

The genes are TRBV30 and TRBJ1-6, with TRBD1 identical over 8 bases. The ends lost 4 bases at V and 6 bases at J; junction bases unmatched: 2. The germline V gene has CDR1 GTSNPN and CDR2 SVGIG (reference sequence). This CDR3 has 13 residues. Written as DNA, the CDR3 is TGTGCCTGGAAAGGACAGGGTAATTCACCCCTCCACTTT. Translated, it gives CAWKGQGNSPLHF.

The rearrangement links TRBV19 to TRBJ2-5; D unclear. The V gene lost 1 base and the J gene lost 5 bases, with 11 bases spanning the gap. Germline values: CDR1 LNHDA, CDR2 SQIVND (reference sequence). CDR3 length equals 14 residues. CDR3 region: CASSIARPEETQYF. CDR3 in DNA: TGTGCCAGTAGTATAGCGCGCCCTGAGGAGACCCAGTACTTC.